These 8 T cell receptor beta chains share one sample of origin, sequenced in a study of CD8 T cells in Susac syndrome. The authors reverse transcribed about 0.5 to 1 ug RNA with random hexamers. TCRdb called the immunoSEQ multiplex PCR reads again in MiXCR, with one record for every CDR3 protein. In the table there are approximately 70,000 distinct CDR3 sequences, roughly 95% of which are singletons. The sample was CD4+ T cells from PBMCs. These TCRs come from a human donor with multiple sclerosis.

This chain joins TRBV29-1 and TRBJ1-1, with D hard to call. V gave up 4 bases and J gave up 4 bases, with 7 bases separating them. CDR1 SQVTM and CDR2 ANQGSEA come from the germline V gene. The CDR3 length is 11 residues. CDR3 amino acids: CSVGRGTEAFF. The DNA of the CDR3 is TGCAGCGTTGGTCGGGGCACTGAAGCTTTCTTT.

V gene TRBV27 combines with J gene TRBJ2-2, with D hard to call. This CDR3 spans 15 amino acids. The V gene lost 3 bases and the J gene lost 1 base, with 9 bases spanning the gap. Germline V gives CDR1 MNHEY, CDR2 SMNVEV (reference sequence). The CDR3 reads CASSLGQMNTGELFF. DNA of the CDR3: TGTGCCAGCAGTTTGGGTCAGATGAACACCGGGGAGCTGTTTTTT.

The rearrangement uses TRBV2 and TRBJ1-5; D gene ambiguous. The V end was cut by 6 bases, the J end by 4 bases, with 7 bases between. Per germline, CDR1 SNHLY and CDR2 FYNNEI. CDR3 length: 12 residues. The CDR3 spells CASSLDNQPQHF. DNA for the CDR3: TGTGCCAGCAGCTTGGATAATCAGCCCCAGCATTTT.

The rearrangement joins TRBV5-1 to TRBJ2-6; unclear D gene. There are 15 residues in the CDR3. The V gene lost 4 bases and the J gene lost 0 bases, with 8 bases spanning the gap. Per germline, CDR1 SGHRS and CDR2 YFSETQ. This CDR3 reads CASSPDLSGANVLTF. The DNA for the CDR3 is TGCGCCAGCAGCCCGGATCTCTCTGGGGCCAACGTCCTGACTTTC.

The V and J genes are TRBV20-1 and TRBJ2-5, with D possibly being TRBD2 (5 bases). Germline CDR1 DFQATT, CDR2 SNEGSKA (reference sequence). This CDR3 has 13 amino acids. The V gene lost 3 bases and the J gene lost 5 bases, with 13 bases spanning the gap. CDR3 coding DNA: TGCAGTGCTAGTCGAGGGCGAAGGGAGACCCAGTACTTC. This sequence encodes CSASRGRRETQYF.

A word on this clonotype: This likely comes from a read error, as the CDR3 has no conserved phenylalanine or tryptophan at its end. The V gene is TRBV7-2, the J gene TRBJ1-5; tentative D call: TRBD1 (5 bases). The germline V gene has CDR1 SGHTA and CDR2 FQGNSA. This CDR3 spans 15 amino acids. Trimming stripped 5 bases from V and 3 bases from J, with 14 bases between. The CDR3 is CASSQDTGYNQPQHL. In nucleotides, the CDR3 is TGTGCCAGCAGCCAGGACACCGGCTACAATCAGCCCCAGCATTTA.

The V call is TRBV20-1, the J call TRBJ2-2, with D unclear. Germline lookup yields CDR1 DFQATT and CDR2 SNEGSKA (reference sequence). The CDR3 contains 13 residues. The ends were cut back, 1 base at V and 7 bases at J, with 10 bases in the middle. CDR3 sequence reads: CSARAINGGELFF. DNA of the CDR3: TGCAGTGCTAGAGCCATCAATGGCGGGGAGCTGTTTTTT.

Remarks on this clonotype: One end of the junction does not line up with germline, which may come from a read error. The V gene is TRBV7-7, the J gene TRBJ2-1; weak D call: TRBD2 (5 bases). Germline lookup yields CDR1 SSHAT and CDR2 FNYEAQ (reference sequence). The length of the CDR3 is 19 residues. The CDR3 DNA is TGTGCTAGCAGCCCTCGGCCCCCGAGCAACTCGGAGGCACACAATGAGCAGTTCTTC. Translating it yields CASSPRPPSNSEAHNEQFF. Full variable domain (rest looked up from reference TRBV7-7 and TRBJ2-1): GAGVSQSPRYKVTKRGQDVTLRCDPISSHATLYWYQQALGQGPEFLTYFNYEAQPDKSGLPSDRFSAERPEGSISTLTIQRTEQRDSAMYRCASSPRPPSNSEAHNEQFFGPGTRLTVL.